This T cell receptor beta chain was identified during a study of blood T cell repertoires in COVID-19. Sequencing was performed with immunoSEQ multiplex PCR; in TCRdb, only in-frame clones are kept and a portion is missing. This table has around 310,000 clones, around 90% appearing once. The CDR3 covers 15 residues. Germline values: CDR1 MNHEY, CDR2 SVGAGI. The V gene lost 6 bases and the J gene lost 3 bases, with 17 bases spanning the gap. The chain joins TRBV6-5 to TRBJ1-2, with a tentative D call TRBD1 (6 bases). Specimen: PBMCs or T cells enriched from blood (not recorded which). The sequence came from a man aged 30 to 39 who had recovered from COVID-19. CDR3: CASRAGPGAYYGYTF. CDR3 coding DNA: TGTGCCAGCAGAGCTGGACCAGGGGCGTACTATGGCTACACCTTC.